This T cell receptor beta chain came from a study of cytomegalovirus exposure and HLA in healthy donors (dated by TCRdb to the late 2010s). Looking at the study overall: An earlier analysis of under 600 of the donors reported roughly 300 Gb of sequence data and 100 million to 140 million unique TCR beta sequences from around 200 million T cells. Around 330 gigabases of sequencing data and around 88 million unique TCR sequences made up an early release that covered roughly 670 HLA-typed donors. Of the roughly 420 genotyped donors, 75% to 85% were placed in the genetic ancestry cluster associated with self-reported Caucasian donors. The aim of the study was to test whether cataloging public T cell receptors could identify signatures of past pathogen exposure. The study profiled the T cell repertoires of 550 to 700 subjects by immunosequencing and related them to cytomegalovirus serostatus. Besides the first cohort of roughly 640 subjects, a separate validation cohort made up of 95 to 150 different subjects was used. High-throughput TCR immunosequencing, statistical association of individual TCRs with disease status, and machine learning were combined to predict cytomegalovirus infection status. To study patterns of TCR occurrence, a later analysis re-analyzed previously published TCR beta repertoires from 666 donors and added high-resolution HLA genotyping. Rather than drawing on any new phenotypic data, the later analysis identified candidate immune exposures from TCR beta sequences and the way those sequences occurred across donors. In an earlier analysis of 587 of the donors, high-throughput TCR beta sequencing was used to judge whether each TCR beta V gene segment behaved as functional or pseudogenic. Donor age, sex, ethnicity and CMV serostatus were compiled alongside the repertoire data. In a later genetic analysis, genome-wide SNP genotypes for about 55% of the roughly 700 donors were used, and that subset was treated as a discovery cohort. All discovery cohort repertoires had been generated on a single sequencing platform. HLA typing included class I and class II loci at four-digit resolution. Typing coverage differed by locus: A, B, C, DRB1 and DQB1 were typed in roughly 629-630 donors, DQA1 in 522, DPA1 in some 600, and DPB1 in roughly 450. Several DR-DQ haplotypes were treated as single units for association and clustering because of strong linkage in the cohort. Among around 400 genotyped donors of the cohort, an average of approximately 240,000 unique TCR beta nucleotide sequences was sequenced per donor, of which about 18% were non-productive. Results the study describes overall, beyond this receptor: Only TCR beta chains were sequenced in this cohort, and the absence of alpha or paired-chain data limited detectable features. When HLA alleles, especially DR and DQ, strongly co-occurred, TCR associations were difficult to assign to individual alleles. A later genetic analysis reported fewer N-insertions in productive TCRs among donors in an Asian-associated ancestry cluster than the roughly 700-donor mean. The presence/absence analyses assumed that sequencing depth was roughly uniform across donors, and that assumption may not be true. According to the authors, the approach could potentially be generalized to other disease states and immunological phenotypes. A further reported finding was that TCR beta sequences accurately predicted the HLA-A and HLA-B alleles for most subjects in the first cohort. A later analysis reported that several top co-occurrence clusters appeared linked to parvovirus B19, influenza, CMV and Epstein-Barr virus. A later analysis found that HLA-associated TCR beta chains were more clonally expanded and had lower generation probabilities than equally common non-associated chains. Specific HLA alleles were associated with over 15,000 TCR beta sequences at a false discovery rate of 0.05 in a later analysis. In the study, some 160 TCR beta chains were listed as associated with cytomegalovirus. The earlier analysis of around 600 of the donors excluded fewer than 20 rarely observed V segments, including chromosome 9 orphons, because counts were too low. A group of highly shared sequence variants was considered likely to be a technical artifact of the sequencing pipeline. Most TCR sequences were observed very rarely across donors, whereas some public TCRs were present in many individuals. Most CMV-associated TCR beta chains appeared to be HLA-restricted in a later analysis, and the HLA associations seemed to be driven largely by CMV exposure. In a later analysis, the rate of TCR association differed among HLA loci, with DRB1 alleles having the most associated TCRs and HLA-C alleles having the fewest. Correlated functional status among segregating V segments might be attributable to linkage disequilibrium, but an unknown experimental factor could not be ruled out. A few of the identified cytomegalovirus-associated TCR beta chains were confirmed in vitro to be specific for cytomegalovirus antigens. In an earlier analysis of around 600 of the donors, most TCR beta V segments were observed in productive rearrangements about 87% or about 30% of the time, broadly matching IMGT annotations. Because HLA typing was unavailable for some donors at each locus, only the typed subset was used in association tests. An association between a missense DCLRE1C variant and V-gene and J-gene trimming of TCR beta chains was found in a later genetic analysis and replicated in an independent cohort. The only immune exposure information available for the cohort was CMV serostatus. The classifier was reported to diagnose cytomegalovirus status with high specificity and sensitivity in both the original and validation cohorts.

About this clone: Its target antigen remains unknown. Nothing much larger sits one base from this clone, and base qualities are not available.

Receptors were amplified or captured by the immunoSEQ multiplex PCR assay. A mixture of 60 forward primers for TCR Vbeta segments and 13 reverse primers for TCR Jbeta segments was used in the multiplex PCR. A multiplex PCR assay on genomic DNA amplified the CDR3 region of rearranged TCR beta genes. The Illumina HiSeq System was used to sequence the amplified TCR beta libraries as 87-base-pair reads. In the original analysis: A later analysis tallied around 80 million unique TCR beta chains across the approximately 670 repertoires, and roughly 11 million of those chains were shared by two or more donors. Raw reads were error-corrected and collapsed into unique sequences with a nearest-neighbor algorithm that merged closely related sequences to remove PCR and sequencing errors. To assign V, D and J gene segments, CDR3 sequences were aligned to IMGT reference sequences. For a sequence to be retained, at least a six-nucleotide match to both a V gene segment and a J gene segment was required. A rearrangement counted as productive if the CDR3 had no stop codons and remained in frame with V and J, and every other rearrangement counted as non-productive. Following IMGT convention, CDR3 was defined as the stretch from the second conserved V-encoded cysteine to the conserved J-encoded phenylalanine. Sequences without an unambiguous match to a single V gene segment were excluded from the earlier analysis of a few hundred of the donors. In an earlier analysis of 450 to 700 of the donors, V segments were called functional above 56.7% productive rearrangements and were called segregating when the between-donor standard deviation exceeded 5%. To diagnose cytomegalovirus status from the catalog of TCR beta chain sequences, a statistical classification framework was built. A later analysis assigned V and J genes by comparing TCR nucleotide sequences with IMGT/GENE-DB human TR gene sequences. The TCRdist pipeline was used in a later analysis to assign CDR3 sequences and most-parsimonious VDJ recombination scenarios. In a later analysis, every TCR beta chain was defined by the combination of its CDR3 amino acid sequence and its V-gene family, and reads without a unique V-gene family were dropped. In a later analysis, around 650 highly shared, low-generation-probability nucleotide sequences were removed to address suspected cross-contamination and a sequencing artifact. In a later analysis, a clonal expansion index for each public chain was calculated from normalized within-repertoire ranks of inferred template counts. In a later analysis, generation probabilities were computed using a VDJ recombination model fitted to out-of-frame rearrangements, and the results were checked against IGoR. A later analysis scored TCR-TCR, TCR-HLA and TCR-CMV co-occurrence with hypergeometric tests, applying a repertoire-size bias correction to TCR pairs. In a later analysis, false discovery rates were estimated by permuting HLA or CMV assignments 20 times. In a later analysis, co-occurring TCRs were grouped with DBSCAN, and TCRdist sequence similarity was added when clustering was performed within HLA-allele-positive subsets. Repertoires with fewer than 30,000 or more than 120,000 public chains were left out of co-occurrence clustering, as were four to six repertoires with anomalous nucleotide sharing. Here the immuneACCESS table is served through TCRdb, limited to in-frame sequences with V and J called. Missing clones are a known gap in these copies; in checked studies unresolved V genes cover under half, and the rest lacks a known reason. Clonal size and the V and J genes are those of that table, whereas D and trimming came from the DNA. This sample has about 85,000 clones in its table, and approximately 80% of those were observed once. The ten biggest clones cover approximately 30% of the sample.

The cohort comprised more than 550 healthy bone marrow donors. All cohort members were sampled while nominally healthy, although unrecorded immune exposures were likely present. The donor tested CMV seropositive, placing the donor among the roughly 270 seropositive members of the cohort. A peripheral blood sample was collected from each donor, and TCR beta sequencing was performed on peripheral blood mononuclear cells. Genomic DNA extraction from the blood cell samples was performed with the Qiagen DNeasy Blood Extraction Kit. The source is a man between 50 and 59 years old in good health and CMV-seropositive. Sequenced: PBMCs.

The DNA sequence follows: TGTGCCAGCTCACCAGGACTAGCTGACGAGCAGTACTTC. The resulting protein is CASSPGLADEQYF. The chain links TRBV18 with TRBJ2-7, and 8 junction bases match TRBD2. V ends up 2 bases short and J 5 bases short, with an unmatched junction base count of 2. Spanning cysteine to phenylalanine, the CDR3 consists of 13 amino acids. Only CDR3 DNA remains: 39 bases, in frame from the first base. CDR1 KGHSH and CDR2 LQKENI were looked up in the germline V gene. This CDR3, with the reference TRBV18 and TRBJ2-7 proteins standing in past its ends, gives the full variable domain NAGVMQNPRHLVRRRGQEARLRCSPMKGHSHVYWYRQLPEEGLKFMVYLQKENIIDESGMPKERFSAEFPKEGPSILRIQQVVRGDSAAYFCASSPGLADEQYFGPGTRLTVT.